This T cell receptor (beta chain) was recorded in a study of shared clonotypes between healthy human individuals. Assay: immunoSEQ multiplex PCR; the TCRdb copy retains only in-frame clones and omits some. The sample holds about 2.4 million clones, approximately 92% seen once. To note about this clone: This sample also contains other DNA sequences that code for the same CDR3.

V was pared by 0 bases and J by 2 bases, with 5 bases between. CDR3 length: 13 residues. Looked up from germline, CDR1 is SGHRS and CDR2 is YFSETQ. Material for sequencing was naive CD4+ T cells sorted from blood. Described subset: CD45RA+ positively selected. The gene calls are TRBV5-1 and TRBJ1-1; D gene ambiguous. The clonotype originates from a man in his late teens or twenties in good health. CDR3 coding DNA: TGCGCCAGCAGCTTGGAAGGTAACACTGAAGCTTTCTTT. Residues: CASSLEGNTEAFF. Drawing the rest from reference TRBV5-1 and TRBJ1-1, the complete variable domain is KAGVTQTPRYLIKTRGQQVTLSCSPISGHRSVSWYQQTPGQGLQFLFEYFSETQRNKGNFPGRFSGRQFSNSRSEMNVSTLELGDSALYLCASSLEGNTEAFFGQGTRLTVV.